These 28 T cell receptor beta chains originate from one sample sequenced in a study of T cell repertoires in cytomegalovirus infection. No cognate antigen is known for these TCRs. TCRdb passed the reads through MiXCR, listing each CDR3 protein once. The sample lists approximately 730,000 distinct CDR3 sequences, under 35% occurring once. The material sequenced was cultured CD8+ T cells from PBMCs, taken from culture after CMV antigen stimulation. The receptors shown here come from a human donor in good health (CMV status not recorded). Some clones in this sample may be carry-over from other donors' samples.

This clonotype was seen a handful of times. This chain links TRBV25-1 with TRBJ1-1; D is uncertain. The CDR3 is 15 residues long. V lost 7 bases to trimming and J lost 1 base, with 16 bases between them. Germline CDR1 MGHDK, CDR2 SYGVNS. CDR3 sequence: CASTTLGQANTEAFF. Written as DNA, the CDR3 is TGTGCCAGCACCACTCTTGGGCAGGCGAACACTGAAGCTTTCTTT.

The gene calls are TRBV6-2 or TRBV6-3 and TRBJ2-4; D not certain. V dropped 0 bases and J dropped 1 base, with 16 bases sitting between them. This CDR3 comprises 18 residues. CDR1 is MNHEY and CDR2 is SVGEGT in the germline V gene. CDR3 protein: CASSYSWKTPMAKNIQYF. Here the CDR3 DNA reads TGTGCCAGCAGTTACTCCTGGAAAACACCAATGGCCAAAAACATTCAGTACTTC.

The chain uses TRBV2 and TRBJ2-1, with 9 bases that match TRBD1. V was pared by 6 bases and J by 3 bases, with 6 bases of the junction left unmatched. The CDR3 runs to 15 residues. From germline, CDR1 is SNHLY and CDR2 FYNNEI. This CDR3 is CASRFTGGIYNEQFF. In DNA, the CDR3 is TGTGCCAGCAGATTCACAGGGGGCATCTACAATGAGCAGTTCTTC.

This clonotype was seen repeatedly, ten times or more. V gene TRBV7-2 combines with J gene TRBJ1-2; 10 nucleotides align to TRBD1. J lost 3 bases, V lost 10 bases, and 11 bases had no gene match. Looked up from germline, CDR1 is SGHTA and CDR2 is FQGNSA. CDR3 length: 15 amino acids. CDR3 region: CATLFRTGGDYGYTF. The DNA for the CDR3 is TGTGCCACCTTATTCCGGACAGGGGGGGACTATGGCTACACCTTC.

The V and J genes are TRBV27 and TRBJ2-7; D possibly uses TRBD1 or TRBD2 (5 bases each). CDR3 length: 13 amino acids. Germline CDR1 reads MNHEY; CDR2 reads SMNVEV (reference sequence). Trimming shortened V by 4 bases and J by 1 base, and 8 bases separated the two germline ends. As DNA, the CDR3 is TGTGCCAGCAGTTCGGGACCGTCCTACGAGCAGTACGTC. This gives the protein CASSSGPSYEQYV.

The chain joins TRBV6-1 to TRBJ2-5; 8 bases match TRBD2. The CDR3 spans 17 residues. Germline V CDR1 and CDR2: MNHNS, SASEGT. Unmatched junction bases numbered 17, after V lost 6 bases and J lost 5 bases. CDR3 region: CASSIPRSLAGFETQYF. The DNA of the CDR3 is TGTGCCAGCAGCATCCCCAGGTCGCTAGCGGGTTTCGAGACCCAGTACTTC.

This clonotype was counted only a few times. The chain carries TRBV7-6 and TRBJ2-3, with TRBD1 identical over 7 bases. The CDR3 totals 14 residues. The V gene's germline CDR1 is SGHVS and CDR2 FNYEAQ. Losses at the gene ends were 5 bases for V and 3 bases for J; bases not matched to a gene: 5. The CDR3 region has the DNA TGTGCCAGCAGCGCCAGGGGGTTTACAGATACGCAGTATTTT. Protein sequence: CASSARGFTDTQYF.

J is TRBJ2-1 and V is TRBV4-1; D is unresolved. V was cut by 3 bases and J by 6 bases, with 24 bases left in between. CDR1 MGHRA and CDR2 YSYEKL come from the germline V gene. CDR3 size: 18 residues. Written as DNA, the CDR3 is TGCGCCAGCAGCCAGAGCCTGGCCGCACCGGTGGAAGGCAATGAGCAGTTCTTC. Translating gives CASSQSLAAPVEGNEQFF.

The chain joins TRBV27 to TRBJ2-7; TRBD1 might be the D (6 bases). The CDR3 covers 12 residues. Per germline, CDR1 MNHEY and CDR2 SMNVEV (reference sequence). With 9 bases removed from V and 3 bases from J, the gap between germline ends came to 12 bases. Here the CDR3 reads CASRDIHYEQYF. The CDR3 DNA sequence: TGTGCCAGTCGGGACATCCACTACGAGCAGTACTTC.

The rearrangement uses TRBV7-3 and TRBJ2-3; D not certain. Trimming left V 2 bases short and J 3 bases short, with 12 bases between. This CDR3 region has 15 residues. Germline lookup yields CDR1 SGHTA and CDR2 FQGTGA. The CDR3 region is CASSLEAAPTDTQYF. In DNA, the CDR3 is TGTGCCAGCAGCTTAGAGGCAGCTCCTACAGATACGCAGTATTTT.

The CDR3 loop reads CASGWTANIQYF. The DNA of the CDR3 is TGTGCCAGCGGCTGGACTGCGAACATTCAGTACTTC. The chain links TRBV6-5 to TRBJ2-4; tentatively, D is TRBD2 (5 bases). CDR1 and CDR2 (germline): MNHEY, SVGAGI. The germline V and J ends were trimmed by 8 bases and 7 bases, with 12 bases remaining between them. This CDR3 is 12 amino acids long.

The chain employs TRBV7-9 and TRBJ2-1; no definite D call. The V end was cut by 3 bases, the J end by 10 bases, with 10 bases between. CDR1 SEHNR and CDR2 FQNEAQ come from the germline V gene (reference sequence). The CDR3 sequence is 12 residues long. The CDR3 loop reads CASSFVSIEQFF. CDR3 coding DNA: TGTGCCAGCAGCTTTGTATCTATCGAGCAGTTCTTC.

This clonotype was found a few times. This sequence joins TRBV7-2 and TRBJ1-5; D gene ambiguous. V dropped 2 bases and J dropped 7 bases, with 21 bases sitting between them. CDR1 SGHTA and CDR2 FQGNSA come from the germline V gene. This CDR3 spans 17 amino acids. In nucleotides, the CDR3 is TGTGCCAGCAGCTTATTATTTTCGATACCCCCGGACCAGCCCCAGCATTTT. Protein: CASSLLFSIPPDQPQHF.

This clonotype came up a few times. The chain employs TRBV20-1 and TRBJ1-2; the D is unclear. This CDR3 has 12 amino acids. Looked up from germline, CDR1 is DFQATT and CDR2 is SNEGSKA (reference sequence). V was clipped by 2 bases and J by 8 bases, with 12 bases between them. The CDR3 region is CSARIGLGGYTF. The CDR3, as DNA: TGCAGTGCTAGAATTGGCCTCGGGGGCTACACCTTC.

This rearrangement joins TRBV9 to TRBJ1-5, with D possibly TRBD1 on 5 matching bases. V shed 1 base and J shed 1 base, with 9 bases lying between them. The germline V gene has CDR1 SGDLS and CDR2 YYNGEE. The CDR3 is 15 amino acids. CDR3 region: CASSVSGGSNQPQHF. CDR3 nucleotides: TGTGCCAGCAGCGTATCTGGGGGGAGCAATCAGCCCCAGCATTTT.

V is TRBV27 and J is TRBJ1-2, with 7 bases that match TRBD1. The J segment lost 7 bases and the V segment lost 1 base, leaving 9 bases of the junction unmatched. Germline loops: CDR1 MNHEY, CDR2 SMNVEV (reference sequence). This CDR3 has 15 residues. For the CDR3, the DNA is TGTGCCAGCAGTTTATATGGAGGGGGCGTCGCTGGCTACACCTTC. The encoded protein is CASSLYGGGVAGYTF.

Comments on this clonotype: The junction does not match germline at one end; this may be a read error. The gene calls are TRBV5-6 and TRBJ2-1; 8 nucleotides align to TRBD1. Per germline, CDR1 SGHDT and CDR2 YYEEEE. The CDR3 consists of 15 residues. CDR3 sequence (DNA): TGTGTCAGCAGCCCCGTACAGGGGGGCTACAATGAGCAGTTCTTC. As protein: CVSSPVQGGYNEQFF.

The CDR3 sequence is CATSGTSEATDTQYF. For the CDR3, the DNA is TGTGCCACCAGTGGAACTAGCGAGGCAACAGATACGCAGTATTTT. The J gene is TRBJ2-3, the V gene TRBV24-1; 7 nucleotides align to TRBD2. CDR1 is KGHDR, CDR2 SFDVKD, per germline. Trimming took 5 bases from V and 3 from J; bases not matched to a gene: 7. CDR3 size: 15 residues.

Worth noting for this clonotype: Mismatch with germline at one junction end may stem from a read error. This rearrangement joins TRBV28 to TRBJ1-1; D not resolved. The CDR3 is 17 residues long. From germline, CDR1 is MDHEN and CDR2 SYDVKM. The CDR3 here is CASSFWVQTPGNTEALF. Written as DNA, the CDR3 is TGTGCCAGCAGTTTTTGGGTACAGACCCCTGGGAACACTGAAGCTTTATTT. Drawing the rest from reference TRBV28 and TRBJ1-1, the complete variable domain is DVKVTQSSRYLVKRTGEKVFLECVQDMDHENMFWYRQDPGLGLRLIYFSYDVKMKEKGDIPEGYSVSREKKERFSLILESASTNQTSMYLCASSFWVQTPGNTEALFGQGTRLTVV.

In its sample, this clonotype was seen many times. The chain uses TRBV6-5 and TRBJ1-5; a possible D gene is TRBD1 (5 bases). The germline V gene has CDR1 MNHEY and CDR2 SVGAGI. The CDR3 has 13 amino acids. Trimming stripped 5 bases from V and 5 bases from J, with 10 bases between. CDR3 coding DNA: TGTGCCAGCAGTATCGACAGATATCAGCCCCAGCATTTT. Translation: CASSIDRYQPQHF.

This clonotype was seen more than once but under ten times. The rearrangement uses TRBV12-3 or TRBV12-4 and TRBJ1-5; perhaps TRBD1 as D (6 bases). The CDR3 is 11 residues long. Trimming shortened V by 8 bases and J by 11 bases, and 13 bases separated the two germline ends. The CDR3 here is CASREGGAQHF. In DNA form, the CDR3 reads TGTGCCAGCCGAGAGGGGGGGGCCCAGCATTTT.

In its sample, this clonotype was seen once. This chain links TRBV15 with TRBJ2-2; D is perhaps TRBD1 or TRBD2 (5 bases each). The ends were cut back, 3 bases at V and 4 bases at J, with 12 bases in the middle. From germline, CDR1 is LNHNV and CDR2 YYDKDF (reference sequence). The CDR3 extends over 15 amino acids. This chain's CDR3 is CATSRRGTGTGELFF. The CDR3 nucleotides read TGTGCCACCAGCAGGAGGGGCACGGGCACCGGGGAGCTGTTTTTT.

The chain couples TRBV4-1 to TRBJ1-2; 7 nucleotides match TRBD1. V trimming: 3 bases; J trimming: 4 bases; junction bases outside the gene matches: 14. The CDR3 totals 17 residues. Germline assignment: CDR1 MGHRA and CDR2 YSYEKL. DNA for the CDR3: TGCGCCAGCAGCCAGACCCCCTCGACAGGGATTTCCTATGGCTACACCTTC. Translated: CASSQTPSTGISYGYTF.

This clonotype was seen ten or more times. The chain couples TRBV6-2 or TRBV6-3 to TRBJ1-1, with D unresolved. There are 17 residues in the CDR3. The ends were cut back, 6 bases at V and 4 bases at J, with 24 bases in the middle. Germline values: CDR1 MNHEY, CDR2 SVGEGT. Here the CDR3 reads CASSPFVVWVDGTEAFF. In DNA form, the CDR3 reads TGTGCCAGCAGCCCCTTCGTCGTGTGGGTAGATGGCACTGAAGCTTTCTTT.

The V gene is TRBV4-1, the J gene TRBJ2-2, with D possibly TRBD1 on 5 matching bases. The germline V and J ends were trimmed by 1 base and 7 bases, with 13 bases remaining between them. Germline V CDR1 and CDR2: MGHRA, YSYEKL. The CDR3 is made up of 15 amino acids. The CDR3 loop is CASSQVVGQGGELFF. The DNA of the CDR3 is TGCGCCAGCAGCCAAGTAGTTGGCCAGGGCGGGGAGCTGTTTTTT.

In its sample, this clonotype was seen a few times. J is TRBJ2-1 and V is TRBV27; D remains unclear. Per germline, CDR1 MNHEY and CDR2 SMNVEV (reference sequence). V lost 2 bases and J 8 bases, leaving 7 bases between the germline ends. The CDR3 spans 12 residues. The CDR3 here is CASSLRGYEQFF. DNA for the CDR3: TGTGCCAGCAGTTTAAGAGGCTATGAGCAGTTCTTC.

This clonotype was seen a few times. This chain uses TRBV29-1 with TRBJ1-1, with unresolved D. The CDR3 is made up of 13 amino acids. The V and J ends lost 6 bases and 3 bases respectively, with 14 bases between them. Looked up from germline, CDR1 is SQVTM and CDR2 is ANQGSEA. The CDR3 sequence: CSVDARSDTEAFF. The CDR3 DNA sequence: TGCAGCGTGGACGCCAGGTCGGACACTGAAGCTTTCTTT.

This clonotype was picked up a small number of times. The J gene is TRBJ2-7, the V gene TRBV7-2, with TRBD2 matching over 12 bases. CDR1 and CDR2 (germline): SGHTA, FQGNSA. The CDR3 contains 18 residues. Trimming cost V 4 bases and J 2 bases; bases outside gene matches: 12. The CDR3 here is CASSSYRLAGENPYEQYF. As DNA, the CDR3 is TGTGCCAGCAGCTCGTACCGACTAGCGGGGGAGAATCCCTACGAGCAGTACTTC.